Listed below are T cell receptor beta chains from one sample, sequenced in a study of blood T cell repertoires in COVID-19. The repertoire was sequenced with immunoSEQ multiplex PCR; TCRdb's copy has only in-frame clones and lacks some. The sample contains 300,000 or so clones, 87% of which appear only once. Sequenced: peripheral blood. The receptors shown here come from a man aged 45-65 years with active or convalescent COVID-19. Both conserved end residues are part of each CDR3. D genes are given only for firm matches. Rows may omit the clone size; those that give it use once, few, many or a size class.

v_gene	j_gene	abundance	d_gene	CDR3nt	CDR3aa
TRBV2	TRBJ1-6	NA	TRBD1	TGTGCCAGCAGTGCCGACAGGGTCTATAATTCACCCCTCCACTTT	CASSADRVYNSPLHF
TRBV3-1/TRBV3-2	TRBJ2-5	few	NA	TGTGCCAGCAGCCAAGATCTCAATAGGGCGACTAGAGGGAGGGGGTTACAAGAGACCCAGTACTTC	CASSQDLNRATRGRGLQETQYF
TRBV5-6	TRBJ2-7	NA	NA	TGTGCCAGCAGCTTGTCTTTTAGCTACGAGCAGTACTTC	CASSLSFSYEQYF
TRBV19	TRBJ2-3	NA	NA	TGTGCCAGTAGTATAGGAAGGAAGGGGGTCGATACGCAGTATTTT	CASSIGRKGVDTQYF
TRBV11-2	TRBJ2-7	NA	TRBD1	TGTGCCAGCAGCTTAGAGGGACAGGGCCGCTACGAGCAGTACTTC	CASSLEGQGRYEQYF
TRBV6-4	TRBJ1-5	NA	NA	TGTGCCAGTAATAGACCTTGGAGGGCTAGCAATCAGCCCCAGCATTTT	CASNRPWRASNQPQHF
TRBV7-2	TRBJ1-2	NA	TRBD1	TGTGCCAGCAGCCGGGGACAGGGCCAGGGGGGCTACACCTTC	CASSRGQGQGGYTF
TRBV4-3	TRBJ1-4	NA	NA	TGCGCCAGCAGCCAAACGGGGGAAAAACTGTTTTTT	CASSQTGEKLFF
TRBV6-5	TRBJ2-5	NA	TRBD2	TGTGCCAGCAATTCAGCGGGACTATTAAGAGAATCCCAGTACTTC	CASNSAGLLRESQYF
TRBV6-5	TRBJ1-5	NA	NA	TGTGCCAGCGCCCGGGAGGCCCATCAGCCCCAGCATTTT	CASAREAHQPQHF
TRBV2	TRBJ1-1	NA	NA	TGTGCCAGCAAACCTGTGGGAGAGACTGAAGCTTTCTTT	CASKPVGETEAFF
TRBV7-3	TRBJ2-7	NA	TRBD2	TGTGCCAGCAGCTTCCGCGGGGGGGAGGAGCAGTACTTC	CASSFRGGEEQYF
TRBV7-2	TRBJ2-5	NA	TRBD1	TGTGCCAGCAGCTCACAAGGGGCAGGGGGCAAAGAGACCCAGTACTTC	CASSSQGAGGKETQYF
TRBV6-2/TRBV6-3	TRBJ1-2	NA	NA	TGTGCCAGCAGTCGTCCGTTTGGAGGAGGGTTTCAGGGCTACACCTTC	CASSRPFGGGFQGYTF
TRBV6-5	TRBJ1-2	NA	TRBD1	TGTGCCAGCAGGTCACCCTTCGGGACAGGGTATGGCTACACCTTC	CASRSPFGTGYGYTF
TRBV9	TRBJ1-2	NA	TRBD1	TGTGCCAGCAGCGTCGGGGCAGGGGGTACCGGAGGCTCTTATGGCTACACCTTC	CASSVGAGGTGGSYGYTF
TRBV7-2	TRBJ1-3	NA	NA	TGTGCCAGCAGCTTAGGTCAGAACTCTGGAAACACCATATATTTT	CASSLGQNSGNTIYF
TRBV2	TRBJ2-7	NA	TRBD2	TGTGCCAGCAGAAATAGCGGGAGGGCCTACGAGCAGTACTTC	CASRNSGRAYEQYF